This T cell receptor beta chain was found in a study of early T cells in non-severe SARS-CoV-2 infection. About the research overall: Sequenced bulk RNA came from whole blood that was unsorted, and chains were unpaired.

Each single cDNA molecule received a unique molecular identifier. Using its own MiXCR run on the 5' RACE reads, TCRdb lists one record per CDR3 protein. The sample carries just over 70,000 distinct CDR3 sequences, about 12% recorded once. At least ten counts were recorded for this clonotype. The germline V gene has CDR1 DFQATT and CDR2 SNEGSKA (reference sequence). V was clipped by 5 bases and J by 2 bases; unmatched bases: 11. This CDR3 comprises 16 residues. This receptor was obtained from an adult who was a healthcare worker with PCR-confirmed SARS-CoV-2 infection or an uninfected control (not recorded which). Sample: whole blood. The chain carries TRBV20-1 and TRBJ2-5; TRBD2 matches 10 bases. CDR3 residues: CSAGDPSGGSQETQYF. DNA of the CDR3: TGCAGTGCTGGGGACCCTAGCGGGGGATCTCAAGAGACCCAGTACTTC.